The text below deals with one T cell receptor beta chain. The repertoire was sequenced with immunoSEQ multiplex PCR; TCRdb's copy has only in-frame clones and lacks some. Of tens of thousands of clones detected, over 80% appear once; the ten largest clones hold around a fifth. The trim removed 0 bases at V and 6 bases at J, leaving 6 bases unmatched. The CDR3 length is 16 residues. This sample was included in a study of control samples from healthy donors and cancer patients. The sequence was collected from a young man in good health. The chain uses TRBV23-1 and TRBJ2-7, with 12 bases matching TRBD1. TRBV23-1 is an ORF for which the function is uncertain. The sample comprised blood. DNA for the CDR3: TGCGCCAGCAGTCAATCCGCCGGGACAGGGGGCTCCGAGCAGTACTTC. The encoded protein is CASSQSAGTGGSEQYF.